These T cell receptor beta chains were read from a single sample in a study of cytomegalovirus exposure and HLA in healthy donors. The method was immunoSEQ multiplex PCR; TCRdb's version includes in-frame clones alone and lacks a portion of them. Of 200,000 or so clones in the sample, approximately 88% were seen once. Input material: PBMCs. The receptors were sampled from a man aged 18 to 29 in good health and CMV-seropositive. The conserved cysteine and the conserved F or W are not part of the CDR3 here. Fields, in order: CDR3 protein, V gene.

CDR3 protein: ASSPTSGRWYEQY
V gene: TRBV18

CDR3 protein: TSSPVTSGRAYEQY
V gene: TRBV1

CDR3 protein: ASSGQGIRETQY
V gene: TRBV7-2

CDR3 protein: ASSSPAGVFEKLF
V gene: TRBV5-6

CDR3 protein: ASSQRHPTGQF
V gene: TRBV14

CDR3 protein: ASSRDRGQGDGYT
V gene: TRBV7-3

CDR3 protein: ASSSLTGSGANVLT
V gene: TRBV5-1

CDR3 protein: ASSPISTEAF
V gene: TRBV28

CDR3 protein: ASSRASGSYEQY
V gene: TRBV19

CDR3 protein: AWSHGEEKLF
V gene: TRBV30

CDR3 protein: ASSYTTGRTDTQY
V gene: TRBV7-9

CDR3 protein: ASTNPPGRANQPQH
V gene: TRBV28

CDR3 protein: ASSLGAGTTNEKLF
V gene: TRBV27

CDR3 protein: ASSKLTGGTYEQY
V gene: TRBV6-1

CDR3 protein: ATSRPPGTEGNTIY
V gene: TRBV15

CDR3 protein: AWAPRRGGAF
V gene: TRBV30

CDR3 protein: ASSVDQGPSTGELF
V gene: TRBV9

CDR3 protein: ASSLESDSYNEQF
V gene: TRBV5-1

CDR3 protein: ASSLQGRTDTQY
V gene: TRBV9

CDR3 protein: ASSFGTGGNYEQF
V gene: TRBV11-2

CDR3 protein: ASSQDLTSGRAIYTDTQY
V gene: TRBV14

CDR3 protein: ASTSGANTGELF
V gene: TRBV27

CDR3 protein: ASRHSPGQGEEKLF
V gene: TRBV7-9

CDR3 protein: ASSSSGGPGTYEQY
V gene: TRBV7-9

CDR3 protein: ASSAGTVGAYEQY
V gene: TRBV28

CDR3 protein: ASSVGQGRTGEQY
V gene: TRBV9

CDR3 protein: AWSWQGVFNQPQH
V gene: TRBV30

CDR3 protein: ASTGLAGDTDTQY
V gene: TRBV10-1

CDR3 protein: ASRESQSYNEQF
V gene: TRBV2

CDR3 protein: ASSPESGAGEKLF
V gene: TRBV9

CDR3 protein: ASSVDSGNQPQH
V gene: TRBV9

CDR3 protein: ASSSQTGYGYT
V gene: TRBV27

CDR3 protein: ASGRDRTSYEQY
V gene: TRBV6-5

CDR3 protein: ASSLNSEQY
V gene: TRBV11-2

CDR3 protein: ASSLVQEGPGNEQF
V gene: TRBV6-4

CDR3 protein: ASSPLLGGRGNTGELF
V gene: TRBV7-2

CDR3 protein: ASRPGLAGAYEQY
V gene: TRBV28

CDR3 protein: ASSSSGEHYGYT
V gene: TRBV28

CDR3 protein: ASSQAGLAEGSETQY
V gene: TRBV4-2

CDR3 protein: ASSPRGTGNYNEQF
V gene: TRBV9

CDR3 protein: ASRETYTGELF
V gene: TRBV2

CDR3 protein: ASSPERGGAPFGYT
V gene: TRBV28

CDR3 protein: ASSLANRGGENIQY
V gene: TRBV5-1

CDR3 protein: SVEVGLNTGELF
V gene: TRBV29-1

CDR3 protein: ASRKTGQQETQY
V gene: TRBV7-9

CDR3 protein: ASSTGQKNEKLF
V gene: TRBV5-1

CDR3 protein: ASHFSGTGDEKLF
V gene: TRBV28

CDR3 protein: ASSREGSYEQY
V gene: TRBV13

CDR3 protein: ASSQDNRGNTEAF
V gene: TRBV4-3

CDR3 protein: ASSFLAGANTGELF
V gene: TRBV5-4

CDR3 protein: ASSLVGGQGNEQY
V gene: TRBV7-3

CDR3 protein: ASSDVNSLHNEQF
V gene: TRBV2

CDR3 protein: ASSRRPGGAETQY
V gene: TRBV5-6

CDR3 protein: ASSQPTSGTGYEQY
V gene: TRBV4-1